Given below is one T cell receptor (beta chain) in context. Its specificity is not known. This sample is part of a study of T cells in localized non-small cell lung cancer. The V gene's germline CDR1 is WNHNN and CDR2 SYGVQD (reference sequence). The CDR3 consists of 13 residues. Trimming removed 0 bases from V and 8 bases from J, with 9 bases in between. TCRdb's copy holds only in-frame clones and misses some; the assay was immunoSEQ multiplex PCR. The sample carries tens of thousands of clones, approximately 90% recorded once. Study-wide findings and caveats: Maximal T cell clonality occurred in uninvolved adjacent lung, with tumor ranking below it. The study sequenced only one region of the tumor. As a result, intratumor heterogeneity could not be excluded and remains possible.

This TCR was recovered from a man between 40 and 70 years old with stage I squamous cell lung carcinoma. The sequences come from peripheral blood, collected before any cancer treatment. The V and J genes are TRBV10-1 and TRBJ2-3; perhaps TRBD1 as D (6 bases). Here the CDR3 DNA reads TGCGCCAGCAGTGAGTCAGGGGGTGGTACGCAGTATTTT. It codes for CASSESGGGTQYF.